This T cell receptor beta chain appears in the sequencing data of a study of control samples from healthy donors and cancer patients. Germline loops: CDR1 SNHLY, CDR2 FYNNEI. CDR3 length: 13 amino acids. V lost 6 bases and J lost 4, with 10 bases in between. TCRdb's copy holds only in-frame clones and misses some; the assay was immunoSEQ multiplex PCR. The sample gives 55,000 to 85,000 clones, 89% of which show up once; roughly a fifth is in the top ten. The clonotype originates from a man between 60 and 75 years old with lung cancer. The source material was PBMCs. The V gene is TRBV2, the J gene TRBJ1-5; D remains unclear. This CDR3 reads CASRYSRNQPQHF. The CDR3 DNA is TGTGCCAGCAGGTATTCACGGAATCAGCCCCAGCATTTT.